A selection of T cell receptor beta chains follows, all from one sample in a study of early T cells in non-severe SARS-CoV-2 infection. Using its own MiXCR run on the 5' RACE reads, TCRdb lists one record per CDR3 protein. The sample has tens of thousands of distinct CDR3 sequences; roughly 4.4% are singletons. Sequencing used whole blood. Receptor source: an adult who was a healthcare worker with PCR-confirmed SARS-CoV-2 infection or an uninfected control (not recorded which). CDR3s include the opening cysteine and the closing phenylalanine or tryptophan. A D gene is named only where the DNA matches it firmly. Clone sizes are given selectively: once, few, many, or a class where the clone is expanded.

j_call,clone_size,d_call,v_call,cdr3_nt,cdr3_aa
TRBJ2-3,many,TRBD2,TRBV30,TGTGCCTGGACTAGCGGCCTCACAGATACGCAGTATTTT,CAWTSGLTDTQYF
TRBJ1-5,many,-,TRBV6-2/TRBV6-3,TGTGCCAGCAGCCCCCAAGGAGGTTATCAGCCCCAGCATTTT,CASSPQGGYQPQHF
TRBJ1-6,-,-,TRBV30,TGTGCCTGGAGCAGGGAGTATAATTCACCCCTCCACTTT,CAWSREYNSPLHF
TRBJ2-7,-,-,TRBV19,TGTGCCAGTAGTATGGTCGGGGCCTACGAGCAGTACTTC,CASSMVGAYEQYF
TRBJ1-2,many,-,TRBV12-3/TRBV12-4,TGTGCCAGCAGTCATGGGAGCTCCGGAACGGGTAATGGCTACACCTTC,CASSHGSSGTGNGYTF
TRBJ1-2,few,-,TRBV29-1,TGCAGCGTTGTCGTGGGGGGCTATGGCTACACCTTC,CSVVVGGYGYTF
TRBJ2-3,-,-,TRBV10-3,TGTGCCATCAGTGAGTCTGGCGGGATGGCTCCCACAGATACGCAGTATTTT,CAISESGGMAPTDTQYF
TRBJ2-5,medium-sized,-,TRBV7-2,TGTGCCAGCAGCTCGGGACGTCGACTCAACTTC,CASSSGRRLNF
TRBJ2-1,many,TRBD1,TRBV6-2/TRBV6-3,TGTGCCAGCAGCCTACTTGGACAGGGCAATGAGCAGTTCTTC,CASSLLGQGNEQFF
TRBJ1-6,many,-,TRBV14,TGTGCCAGCAGCCAGGGGCGGAATAATTCACCCCTCCATTTT,CASSQGRNNSPLHF
TRBJ2-2,many,TRBD2,TRBV20-1,TGCAGTGCTAGAGATGGACTAGCGGACACCGGGGAGCTGTTTTTT,CSARDGLADTGELFF
TRBJ2-2,-,TRBD2,TRBV2,TGTGCCAGCAGTGCGGGACTACGGGGCGGGGAGCTGTTTTTT,CASSAGLRGGELFF
TRBJ2-7,large,-,TRBV5-1,TGCGCCAGCAGCCCCCGCGCCAGCGACTACGAGCAGTACTTC,CASSPRASDYEQYF
TRBJ2-1,many,TRBD2,TRBV20-1,TGCAGTGCTAGACCCCCCCGGACTAGCGCCCCGTATGCGGGAAATGAGCAGTTCTTC,CSARPPRTSAPYAGNEQFF
TRBJ2-7,many,TRBD2,TRBV10-3,TGTGCCGCCGGGGGGGGCGGGAGCTCCTACGAGCAGTACTTC,CAAGGGGSSYEQYF
TRBJ2-2,many,TRBD2,TRBV7-8,TGTGCCAGCAGCCTATCCTTAGCGGGAATGGCCGGGGAGCTGTTTTTT,CASSLSLAGMAGELFF
TRBJ2-5,-,-,TRBV5-1,TGCGCCAGCAGCGCCCACCAAGAGACCCAGTACTTC,CASSAHQETQYF
TRBJ2-3,-,-,TRBV7-2,TGTGCCAGCAAGCCGGGACCCAGCACAGATACGCAGTATTTT,CASKPGPSTDTQYF
TRBJ2-1,many,-,TRBV24-1,TGTGCCACCAGTGATTTGTGGGACACCGACAATGAGCAGTTCTTC,CATSDLWDTDNEQFF
TRBJ1-2,-,-,TRBV12-3/TRBV12-4,TGTGCCAGCAGTTACGGGCCTAACTATGGCTACACCTTC,CASSYGPNYGYTF
TRBJ2-1,many,-,TRBV4-3,TGCGCCAGCAGCCAAGCCCTCCAAACCTACAATGAGCAGTTCTTC,CASSQALQTYNEQFF
TRBJ1-6,many,-,TRBV19,TGTGCCAGTAGTAGTGCTGAAGGGGTTAATAATTCACCCCTCCACTTT,CASSSAEGVNNSPLHF
TRBJ1-5,-,-,TRBV28,TGTGCCAGCAGTTTTTTAAGGAATCAGCCCCAGCATTTT,CASSFLRNQPQHF
TRBJ1-2,many,-,TRBV7-9,TGTGCCAGCAGCGTCACATCCCCAACGGATGGCTACACCTTC,CASSVTSPTDGYTF
TRBJ2-7,many,TRBD2,TRBV18,TGTGCCAGCTCACCGCGACTAGCGGGAGGCTATACCTACGAGCAGTACTTC,CASSPRLAGGYTYEQYF
TRBJ2-6,few,-,TRBV19,TGTGCCAGTAGTATGAGGCTGGCTGGGGCCAACGTCCTGACTTTC,CASSMRLAGANVLTF
TRBJ2-3,many,-,TRBV7-2,TGTGCCAGCAGCTTGGGTCACAGCGGGGATACGCAGTATTTT,CASSLGHSGDTQYF
TRBJ1-4,many,-,TRBV18,TGTGCCAGCTCACCACCAGGGGCGCTCTGGGGAAAACTGTTTTTT,CASSPPGALWGKLFF
TRBJ2-3,many,-,TRBV11-3,TGTGCCAGCACCCGTAGGGAAGGGGCGAGCACAGATACGCAGTATTTT,CASTRREGASTDTQYF
TRBJ2-3,many,TRBD2,TRBV20-1,TGCAGTGCTATGCTAGCGGGAGGAGTAACAGATACGCAGTATTTT,CSAMLAGGVTDTQYF
TRBJ2-1,few,TRBD2,TRBV20-1,TGCAGTGCTAGAGACGGGACTAGCGGGAGATTCGGCAATGAGCAGTTCTTC,CSARDGTSGRFGNEQFF
TRBJ2-2,few,TRBD2,TRBV7-8,TGTGCCAGCAGCTTAGAGGGACTACTCTTTTCCGGGGAGCTGTTTTTT,CASSLEGLLFSGELFF
TRBJ2-1,many,TRBD2,TRBV4-3,TGCGCCAGCAGCCAAGATTATTACGGGAGCGGGGCCAATGAGCAGTTCTTC,CASSQDYYGSGANEQFF
TRBJ1-6,once,-,TRBV4-3,TGCGCCAGCAGCCAAGAAGGGGACCGACCCCTCCACTTT,CASSQEGDRPLHF
TRBJ2-1,many,-,TRBV7-8,TGTGCCAGCAGCTTCACACGGTACAATGAGCAGTTCTTC,CASSFTRYNEQFF
TRBJ1-2,many,-,TRBV7-2,TGTGCCAGCAGCTCCAGGGATCCTAACTATGGCTACACCTTC,CASSSRDPNYGYTF
TRBJ2-3,many,TRBD2,TRBV11-3,TGTGCCAGCAGCCCCCGGGGCGGGAGGGGCACAGATACGCAGTATTTT,CASSPRGGRGTDTQYF
TRBJ2-5,many,TRBD1,TRBV12-3/TRBV12-4,TGTGCCAGCAGGCCCACAGGGGGCCTGGAGACCCAGTACTTC,CASRPTGGLETQYF
TRBJ2-3,many,-,TRBV7-2,TGTGCCAGCAGCCTCACCCTGGGGGGTAGCACAGATACGCAGTATTTT,CASSLTLGGSTDTQYF
TRBJ2-1,few,TRBD2,TRBV3-1,TGTGCCAGCAGCGACCGGACTAGCGGCAATGAGCAGTTCTTC,CASSDRTSGNEQFF
TRBJ2-3,many,-,TRBV20-1,TGCAGTGCTAGAGTCCTAGTGGGAGCCGCAGATACGCAGTATTTT,CSARVLVGAADTQYF
TRBJ2-4,many,-,TRBV29-1,TGCAGCGTGTCCGGAGGGGCCAAAAACATTCAGTACTTC,CSVSGGAKNIQYF
TRBJ2-3,many,TRBD2,TRBV19,TGTGCCAGTAGTATAGAATGGGACTGGAGTAGCGGGAGTATCGCAGATACGCAGTATTTT,CASSIEWDWSSGSIADTQYF
TRBJ2-5,medium-sized,-,TRBV20-1,TGCAGTGCTAGACACCGGGAGACCCAGTACTTC,CSARHRETQYF
TRBJ2-7,many,-,TRBV10-3,TGTGCCATCAGCCCGGGACTGGAACTTTACGAGCAGTACTTC,CAISPGLELYEQYF
TRBJ2-1,many,TRBD1,TRBV29-1,TGCAGTGGGGGTCCCGACAGGGGCCCCTACAATGAGCAGTTCTTC,CSGGPDRGPYNEQFF
TRBJ2-3,medium-sized,-,TRBV12-3/TRBV12-4,TGTGCCAGCAGTTTAGTCGGGACAAGCACAGATACGCAGTATTTT,CASSLVGTSTDTQYF
TRBJ2-5,many,-,TRBV18,TGTGCCAGCTCACCGCTCGAACCGAAAGAGACCCAGTACTTC,CASSPLEPKETQYF
TRBJ1-2,few,-,TRBV24-1,TGTGCCACCAGTGATAAGGACAGATATGGCTACACCTTC,CATSDKDRYGYTF
TRBJ1-5,many,-,TRBV12-3/TRBV12-4,TGTGCCAGCAGTTTACGTGGTCCCCAGCATTTT,CASSLRGPQHF
TRBJ2-3,few,-,TRBV20-1,TGCAGCCACGTCGACAGGCGCACAGATACGCAGTATTTT,CSHVDRRTDTQYF
TRBJ1-1,few,-,TRBV6-1,TGTGCCAGCAGTGGGGACAATCGCATGAACACTGAAGCTTTCTTT,CASSGDNRMNTEAFF
TRBJ1-4,many,-,TRBV7-8,TGTGCCAGCACCAAGGCGGAAAGGAGAAATGAAAAACTGTTTTTT,CASTKAERRNEKLFF
TRBJ2-4,many,-,TRBV12-3/TRBV12-4,TGTGCCAGCACCTTTGGGGACCTGTCTTGGGCCAAAAACATTCAGTACTTC,CASTFGDLSWAKNIQYF
TRBJ2-7,many,TRBD1,TRBV4-2,TGTGCCAGCAGCCAAGATCGGGGACAGGGTCTCCACGAGCAGTACTTC,CASSQDRGQGLHEQYF
TRBJ2-2,many,TRBD1,TRBV6-6,TGTGCCAGCAGTTACCCTGGGACAGGGGCGAACACCGGGGAGCTGTTTTTT,CASSYPGTGANTGELFF
TRBJ1-2,many,-,TRBV20-1,TGCAGTGCTAGAGATCGGGGGAGCGGCTACACCTTC,CSARDRGSGYTF
TRBJ2-2,few,TRBD2,TRBV3-1,TGTGCCAGCAGCCTCGGACTAGCCGGTGCCACCGGGGAGCTGTTTTTT,CASSLGLAGATGELFF
TRBJ1-1,many,TRBD1,TRBV7-2,TGTGCCAGCAGCACAGACAGGGGGGTAGGCACTGAAGCTTTCTTT,CASSTDRGVGTEAFF
TRBJ2-1,few,TRBD2,TRBV7-2,TGTGCCAGCTTGCCGACGGGGCTAGCGGGAGGCTACAATGAGCAGTTCTTC,CASLPTGLAGGYNEQFF